These 23 T cell receptor beta chains were sequenced from one sample in a study of T cell changes during pregnancy in multiple sclerosis (dated by TCRdb to the late 2010s). Receptors were amplified or captured by the immunoSEQ multiplex PCR assay. The table comes from immuneACCESS by way of TCRdb, which keeps in-frame sequences with V and J called. Part of the clones is missing from these tables; in studies checked, under half for an unresolved V gene and the rest for unknown reasons. Recorded for this sample are 69,000 or so clones; over 75% of them occurred a single time. The top ten hold roughly 0.29% of the sample. The sample was CD4+ T cells from peripheral blood mononuclear cells, taken in the third trimester of pregnancy. These receptors originate from a female donor in good health, enrolled as a control in a pregnancy study.

This clone was seen a few times. The rearrangement uses TRBV7-9 and TRBJ1-2, with no clear D. This CDR3 is 12 amino acids long. The germline V gene has CDR1 SEHNR and CDR2 FQNEAQ (reference sequence). Trimming removed 3 bases at V and 11 bases at J, with 13 bases between. DNA for the CDR3: TGTGCCAGCAGCTTCACTTTGGAGCAGTACACCTTC. This codes for CASSFTLEQYTF.

As for this clone: Other nucleotide sequences in the sample specify the same CDR3. The rearrangement links TRBV9 to TRBJ1-1; 7 nucleotides match TRBD1. The CDR3 is 14 amino acids. Trimming took 6 bases from V and 5 from J; bases not matched to a gene: 10. Germline V lookup: CDR1 SGDLS, CDR2 YYNGEE. The CDR3 nucleotides read TGTGCCAGCACCCAGACGACAGGGAATACTGAAGCTTTCTTT. Encoded protein: CASTQTTGNTEAFF.

This chain uses TRBV2 with TRBJ1-3, with D tentatively TRBD1 (5 bases). V lost 0 bases, J lost 4 bases, and 16 bases lay in between. The CDR3 covers 17 residues. Germline V gene lookup returns CDR1 SNHLY and CDR2 FYNNEI. The CDR3 reads CASSEARTQKDGNTIYF. In nucleotides, the CDR3 is TGTGCCAGCAGTGAAGCACGGACACAAAAAGACGGAAACACCATATATTTT.

A single count supports this clone. This chain joins TRBV10-3 and TRBJ1-2; the match to TRBD1 covers 7 bases. The CDR3 consists of 12 residues. V shed 8 bases and J 2 bases; nucleotides not matched to a gene: 2. Germline assignment: CDR1 ENHRY and CDR2 SYGVKD. For the CDR3, the DNA is TGTGCCATCGGGGACAGCAACTATGGCTACACCTTC. This translates into CAIGDSNYGYTF.

The chain carries TRBV11-3 and TRBJ2-2, with D perhaps matching TRBD2 (5 bases). V shed 8 bases and J shed 5 bases, with 21 bases lying between them. The CDR3 is made up of 16 amino acids. Germline CDR1 is SGHNT and CDR2 is YENEEA. The CDR3 spells CASVPGSPGRTGELFF. The CDR3 DNA reads as TGTGCCAGCGTCCCGGGAAGTCCAGGTCGGACCGGGGAGCTGTTTTTT.

The chain carries TRBV7-9 and TRBJ1-1, with D hard to call. The V gene's germline CDR1 is SEHNR and CDR2 FQNEAQ (reference sequence). V lost 5 bases and J 5 bases, leaving 18 bases between the germline ends. The CDR3 has 15 residues. CDR3 protein: CASSQFSAGETEAFF. The DNA for the CDR3 is TGTGCCAGCAGCCAATTCTCGGCCGGGGAGACTGAAGCTTTCTTT.

The chain carries TRBV14 and TRBJ2-5; 7 bases line up with TRBD1. With 4 bases clipped from V and 2 bases from J, the junction kept 4 bases outside the gene matches. CDR3 size: 14 residues. Looked up from germline, CDR1 is SGHDN and CDR2 is FVKESK. The CDR3 nucleotides read TGTGCCAGCAGCCCGACAGGGACACAAGAGACCCAGTACTTC. Translation gives CASSPTGTQETQYF.

V and J are TRBV6-5 and TRBJ1-4; D is possibly TRBD1 (5 bases). The CDR3 runs to 16 residues. Germline CDR1 is MNHEY and CDR2 is SVGAGI. Trimming took 2 bases from V and 0 from J, leaving 10 bases between them. This CDR3 is CASSYAGIATNEKLFF. The CDR3 coding sequence is TGTGCCAGCAGTTACGCAGGGATTGCAACTAATGAAAAACTGTTTTTT.

The V call is TRBV29-1, the J call TRBJ1-1; 7 positions agree with TRBD1. After removal of 6 bases from V and 5 bases from J, the junction contained 18 bases not matched to a gene. The CDR3 runs to 16 residues. The germline gives CDR1 SQVTM, CDR2 ANQGSEA. The CDR3, as DNA: TGCAGCGTCTCGTTCCAGTCTCAAGGGGGCTCGACTGAAGCTTTCTTT. Translating gives CSVSFQSQGGSTEAFF. The entire variable domain, with the rest obtained from reference TRBV29-1 and TRBJ1-1, is as follows: SAVISQKPSRDICQRGTSLTIQCQVDSQVTMMFWYRQQPGQSLTLIATANQGSEATYESGFVIDKFPISRPNLTFSTLTVSNMSPEDSSIYLCSVSFQSQGGSTEAFFGQGTRLTVV.

This sequence joins TRBV5-1 and TRBJ1-5, with TRBD1 as a possible D gene (5 bases). The germline CDR1 and CDR2 sequences are SGHRS and YFSETQ. V dropped 0 bases and J dropped 1 base, with 8 bases sitting between them. The CDR3 has 15 amino acids. Here the CDR3 DNA reads TGCGCCAGCAGCTTGGGGGGGGTAAGCAATCAGCCCCAGCATTTT. Its protein is CASSLGGVSNQPQHF.

The rearrangement joins TRBV9 to TRBJ2-5; 7 bases map to TRBD2. V trimming: 0 bases; J trimming: 4 bases; junction bases outside the gene matches: 3. In germline, CDR1 is SGDLS, CDR2 YYNGEE. The CDR3 is made up of 14 amino acids. The CDR3 loop reads CASSVGLAGETQYF. CDR3 bases: TGTGCCAGCAGCGTAGGACTAGCAGGAGAGACCCAGTACTTC.

The chain joins TRBV5-4 to TRBJ1-1; no clear D. The germline V and J ends were trimmed by 3 bases and 1 base, with 10 bases remaining between them. CDR1 is SGHNT and CDR2 is YYREEE in the germline V gene (reference sequence). The CDR3 extends over 14 amino acids. Here the CDR3 DNA reads TGTGCCAGCAGCTGGCCAGCGAAGAACACTGAAGCTTTCTTT. It translates to CASSWPAKNTEAFF.

This clone has a single count. V gene TRBV5-4 combines with J gene TRBJ2-1; D may be TRBD2 (5 bases). Germline CDR1 and CDR2: SGHNT and YYREEE (reference sequence). This CDR3 is built from 15 residues. The germline V and J ends were trimmed by 2 bases and 2 bases, with 11 bases remaining between them. In DNA, the CDR3 is TGTGCCAGCAGCTTAAACCCCGGGACCTACAATGAGCAGTTCTTC. Translating it yields CASSLNPGTYNEQFF.

The V and J genes are TRBV4-2 and TRBJ2-4, with D unclear. This CDR3 spans 17 amino acids. In germline, CDR1 is LGHNA, CDR2 YNFKEQ. Trimming pared 1 base from V and 8 bases from J, leaving 21 bases between. The CDR3 nucleotides are TGTGCCAGCAGCCAAGGACGTGCACAGTCAGGCTTAGACATTCAGTACTTC. Amino acid sequence: CASSQGRAQSGLDIQYF.

This clone was detected only once. The chain combines TRBV15 with TRBJ1-5, with TRBD1 matching over 11 bases. With V trimmed by 6 bases and J by 6 bases, 1 base remained unmatched. The CDR3 contains 13 residues. Germline lookup yields CDR1 LNHNV and CDR2 YYDKDF (reference sequence). The CDR3 nucleotides are TGTGCCACCAGAGGGACAGGGGGTCAGCCCCAGCATTTT. Translated: CATRGTGGQPQHF. The complete variable domain, with remaining parts taken from reference TRBV15 and TRBJ1-5, reads DAMVIQNPRYQVTQFGKPVTLSCSQTLNHNVMYWYQQKSSQAPKLLFHYYDKDFNNEADTPDNFQSRRPNTSFCFLDIRSPGLGDTAMYLCATRGTGGQPQHFGDGTRLSIL.

This clone was seen a single time. This chain joins TRBV6-5 and TRBJ1-1, with D hard to call. Trimming shortened V by 0 bases and J by 9 bases, and 11 bases separated the two germline ends. Looked up from germline, CDR1 is MNHEY and CDR2 is SVGAGI. The CDR3 covers 13 residues. The CDR3 nucleotides are TGTGCCAGCAGTTACTCGACGGCCAGGAAAGCTTTCTTT. Its protein product is CASSYSTARKAFF.

The chain couples TRBV5-1 to TRBJ1-1; 7 positions match TRBD1. The V and J ends lost 0 bases and 3 bases, in that order; junction bases with no gene match: 8. The germline CDR1 and CDR2 sequences are SGHRS and YFSETQ. The CDR3 runs to 16 residues. Here the CDR3 DNA reads TGCGCCAGCAGCTTGGGAAGGGGGCTCGGGTACACTGAAGCTTTCTTT. Translating gives CASSLGRGLGYTEAFF.

The chain combines TRBV7-7 with TRBJ2-5; D is unresolved. This CDR3 region has 15 residues. The V end was cut by 0 bases, the J end by 3 bases, with 11 bases between. Germline CDR1 SSHAT, CDR2 FNYEAQ (reference sequence). The CDR3, as DNA: TGTGCCAGCAGCTTAGCGCATGGGCAAGAAGAGACCCAGTACTTC. Translation: CASSLAHGQEETQYF.

This chain connects TRBV11-3 to TRBJ2-1; 11 bases fit TRBD1. CDR3 length: 12 residues. Germline CDR1 is SGHNT and CDR2 is YENEEA. V lost 10 bases and J lost 8; bases outside the gene matches: 4. CDR3 sequence reads: CATGQGADEQFF. The CDR3, as DNA: TGTGCCACAGGACAGGGGGCTGATGAGCAGTTCTTC.

The chain combines TRBV19 with TRBJ1-6; TRBD1 matches 7 bases. The CDR3 consists of 15 residues. Trimming removed 4 bases from V and 14 bases from J; junction bases left unmatched: 14. CDR1 and CDR2 (germline): LNHDA, SQIVND (reference sequence). The CDR3 spells CASSTGQAEGETLHF. In DNA form, the CDR3 reads TGTGCCAGTAGTACCGGACAGGCGGAGGGGGAGACCCTCCACTTT. Drawing the rest from reference TRBV19 and TRBJ1-6, the complete variable domain is DGGITQSPKYLFRKEGQNVTLSCEQNLNHDAMYWYRQDPGQGLRLIYYSQIVNDFQKGDIAEGYSVSREKKESFPLTVTSAQKNPTAFYLCASSTGQAEGETLHFGNGTRLTVT.

This sequence joins TRBV5-5 and TRBJ1-2; 8 nucleotides align to TRBD1. After removal of 0 bases from V and 7 bases from J, the junction contained 5 bases not matched to a gene. Germline V lookup: CDR1 SGHKS, CDR2 YYEKEE (reference sequence). This CDR3 region has 14 residues. DNA of the CDR3: TGTGCCAGCAGCTTGGCCCAGGGGGCAGGTGGCTACACCTTC. It is translated as CASSLAQGAGGYTF.

This clone came up a few times. The DNA for the CDR3 is TGTGCCAGCAGCTTAACGGGCGGGGTGGGCACAGATACGCAGTATTTT. Translation: CASSLTGGVGTDTQYF. J is TRBJ2-3 and V is TRBV7-3; D possibly corresponds to TRBD2 (6 bases). The germline CDR1 and CDR2 sequences are SGHTA and FQGTGA. The germline V and J ends were trimmed by 0 bases and 1 base, with 11 bases remaining between them. The CDR3 sequence is 16 residues long.

J is TRBJ2-5 and V is TRBV10-3; 9 bases map to TRBD1. With V trimmed by 4 bases and J by 4 bases, 13 bases remained unmatched. CDR1 and CDR2 from the germline V gene are ENHRY and SYGVKD. This CDR3 is 17 amino acids long. CDR3 in amino acids: CAISGSRDRVRGETQYF. CDR3 DNA sequence: TGTGCCATCAGTGGGTCCCGGGACAGGGTGAGGGGAGAGACCCAGTACTTC.